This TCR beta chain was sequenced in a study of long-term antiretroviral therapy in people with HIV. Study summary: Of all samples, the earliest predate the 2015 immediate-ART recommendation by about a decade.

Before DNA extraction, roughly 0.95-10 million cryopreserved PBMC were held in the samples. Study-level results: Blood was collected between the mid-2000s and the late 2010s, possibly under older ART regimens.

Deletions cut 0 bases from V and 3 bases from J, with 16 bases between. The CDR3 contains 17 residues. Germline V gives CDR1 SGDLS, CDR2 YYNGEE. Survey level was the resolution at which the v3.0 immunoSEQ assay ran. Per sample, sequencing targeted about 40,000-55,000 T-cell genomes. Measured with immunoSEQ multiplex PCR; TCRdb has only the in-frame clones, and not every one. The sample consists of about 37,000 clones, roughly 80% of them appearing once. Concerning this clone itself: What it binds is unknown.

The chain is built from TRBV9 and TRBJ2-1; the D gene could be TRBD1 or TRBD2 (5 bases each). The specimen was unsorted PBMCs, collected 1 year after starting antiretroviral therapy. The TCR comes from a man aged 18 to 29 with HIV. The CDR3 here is CASSVDLGTTHYNEQFF. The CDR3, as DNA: TGTGCCAGCAGCGTAGATCTAGGGACCACCCACTACAATGAGCAGTTCTTC.